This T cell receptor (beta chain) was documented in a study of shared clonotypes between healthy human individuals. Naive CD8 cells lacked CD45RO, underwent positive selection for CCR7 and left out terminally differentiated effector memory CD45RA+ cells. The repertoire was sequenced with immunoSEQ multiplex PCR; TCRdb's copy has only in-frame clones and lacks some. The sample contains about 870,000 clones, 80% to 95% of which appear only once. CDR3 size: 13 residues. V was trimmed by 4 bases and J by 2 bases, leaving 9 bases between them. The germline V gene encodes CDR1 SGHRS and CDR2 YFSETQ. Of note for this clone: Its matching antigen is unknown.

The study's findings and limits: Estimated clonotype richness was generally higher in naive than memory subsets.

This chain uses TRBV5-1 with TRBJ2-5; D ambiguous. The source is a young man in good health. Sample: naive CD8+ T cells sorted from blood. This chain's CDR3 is CASSQLLQETQYF. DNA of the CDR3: TGCGCCAGCAGCCAACTATTGCAAGAGACCCAGTACTTC.